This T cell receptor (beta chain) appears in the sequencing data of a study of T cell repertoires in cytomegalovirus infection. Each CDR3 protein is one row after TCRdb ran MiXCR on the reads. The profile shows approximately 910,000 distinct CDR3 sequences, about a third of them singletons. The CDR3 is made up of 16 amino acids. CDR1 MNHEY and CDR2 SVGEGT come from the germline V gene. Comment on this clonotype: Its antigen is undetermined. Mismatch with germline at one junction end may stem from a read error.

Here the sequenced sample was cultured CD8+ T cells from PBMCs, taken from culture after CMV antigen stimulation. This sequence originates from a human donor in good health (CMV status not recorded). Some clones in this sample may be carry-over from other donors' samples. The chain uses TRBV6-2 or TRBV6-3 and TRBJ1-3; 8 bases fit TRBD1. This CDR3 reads CANSYSQGASGNTIYF. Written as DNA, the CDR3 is TGTGCCAACAGTTACTCGCAGGGGGCTAGTGGAAACACCATATATTTT.